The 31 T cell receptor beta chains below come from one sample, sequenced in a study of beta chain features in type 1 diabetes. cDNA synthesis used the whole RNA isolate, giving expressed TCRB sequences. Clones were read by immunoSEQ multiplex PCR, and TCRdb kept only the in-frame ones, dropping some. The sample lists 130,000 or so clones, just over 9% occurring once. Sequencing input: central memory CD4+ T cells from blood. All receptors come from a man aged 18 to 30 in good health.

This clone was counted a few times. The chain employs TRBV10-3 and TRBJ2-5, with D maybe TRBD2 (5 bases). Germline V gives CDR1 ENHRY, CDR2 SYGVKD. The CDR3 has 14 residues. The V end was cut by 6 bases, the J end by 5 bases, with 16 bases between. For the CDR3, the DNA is TGTGCCATCAGGGAATCTAGCCTCCGGGAGACCCAGTACTTC. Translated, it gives CAIRESSLRETQYF.

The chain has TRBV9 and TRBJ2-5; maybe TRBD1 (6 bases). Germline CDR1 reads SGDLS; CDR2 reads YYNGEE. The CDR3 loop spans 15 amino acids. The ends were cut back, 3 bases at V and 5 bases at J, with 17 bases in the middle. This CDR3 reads CASSALGAWEETQYF. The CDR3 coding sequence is TGTGCCAGCAGCGCATTGGGGGCCTGGGAGGAGACCCAGTACTTC.

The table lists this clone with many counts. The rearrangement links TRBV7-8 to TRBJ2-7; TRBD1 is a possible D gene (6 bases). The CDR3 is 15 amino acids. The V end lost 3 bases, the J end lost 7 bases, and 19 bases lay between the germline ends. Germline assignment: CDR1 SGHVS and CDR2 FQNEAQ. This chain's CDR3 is CASSFAQGPAREQYF. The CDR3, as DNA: TGTGCCAGCAGCTTTGCCCAGGGGCCCGCGAGGGAGCAGTACTTC.

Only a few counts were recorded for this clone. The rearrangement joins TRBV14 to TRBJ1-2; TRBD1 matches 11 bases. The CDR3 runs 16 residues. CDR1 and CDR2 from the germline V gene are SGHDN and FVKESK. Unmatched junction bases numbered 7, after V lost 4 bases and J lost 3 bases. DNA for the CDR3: TGTGCCAGCAGCCTCTGGACAGGGGGCGGGGACTATGGCTACACCTTC. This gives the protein CASSLWTGGGDYGYTF.

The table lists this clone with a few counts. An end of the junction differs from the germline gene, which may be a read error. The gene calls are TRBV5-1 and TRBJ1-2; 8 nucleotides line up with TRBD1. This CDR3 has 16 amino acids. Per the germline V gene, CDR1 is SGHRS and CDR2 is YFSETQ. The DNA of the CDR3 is TGCGCCAGCAGCCCGGGGACAGGCCAACCCCACTACGGCTACACCTTC. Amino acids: CASSPGTGQPHYGYTF.

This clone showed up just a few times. The CDR3 here is CATSKDRGKQPQHF. CDR3 bases: TGTGCCACCAGCAAGGACAGGGGAAAACAGCCCCAGCATTTT. The chain couples TRBV15 to TRBJ1-5; 9 positions agree with TRBD1. J gave up 7 bases and V 4 bases, and 5 bases lay outside the gene matches. The CDR3 loop spans 14 amino acids. From germline, CDR1 is LNHNV and CDR2 YYDKDF (reference sequence).

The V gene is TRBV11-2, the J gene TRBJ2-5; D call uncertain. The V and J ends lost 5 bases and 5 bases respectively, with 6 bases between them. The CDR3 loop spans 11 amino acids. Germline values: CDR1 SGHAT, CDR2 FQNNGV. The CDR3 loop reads CASSPLETQYF. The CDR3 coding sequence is TGTGCCAGCAGCCCCCTGGAGACCCAGTACTTC.

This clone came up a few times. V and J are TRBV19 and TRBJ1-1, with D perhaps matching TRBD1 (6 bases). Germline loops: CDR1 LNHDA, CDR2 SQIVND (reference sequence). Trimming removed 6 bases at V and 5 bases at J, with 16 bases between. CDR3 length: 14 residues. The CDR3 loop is CASRGGGAGTEAFF. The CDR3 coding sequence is TGTGCCAGTAGGGGTGGGGGCGCCGGGACTGAAGCTTTCTTT.

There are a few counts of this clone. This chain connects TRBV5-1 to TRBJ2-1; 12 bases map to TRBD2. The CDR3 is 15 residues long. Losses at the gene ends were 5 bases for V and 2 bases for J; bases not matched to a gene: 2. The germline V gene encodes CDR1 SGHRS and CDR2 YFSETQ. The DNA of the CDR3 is TGCGCCAGCAGTTCTAGCGGGGGGGCCTACAATGAGCAGTTCTTC. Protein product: CASSSSGGAYNEQFF. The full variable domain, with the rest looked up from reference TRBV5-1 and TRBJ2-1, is KAGVTQTPRYLIKTRGQQVTLSCSPISGHRSVSWYQQTPGQGLQFLFEYFSETQRNKGNFPGRFSGRQFSNSRSEMNVSTLELGDSALYLCASSSSGGAYNEQFFGPGTRLTVL.

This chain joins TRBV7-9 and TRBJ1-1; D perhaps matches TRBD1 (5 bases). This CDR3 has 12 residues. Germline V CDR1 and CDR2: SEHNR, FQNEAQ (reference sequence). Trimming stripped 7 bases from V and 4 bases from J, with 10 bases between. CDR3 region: CASKGVVTEAFF. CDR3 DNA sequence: TGTGCCAGCAAAGGGGTGGTCACTGAAGCTTTCTTT.

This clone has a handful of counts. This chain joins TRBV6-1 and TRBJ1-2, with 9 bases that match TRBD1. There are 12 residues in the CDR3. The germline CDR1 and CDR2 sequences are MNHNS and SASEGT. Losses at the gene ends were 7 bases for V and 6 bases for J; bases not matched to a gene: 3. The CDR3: CASIRDRDGYTF. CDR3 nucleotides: TGTGCCAGCATAAGGGACAGGGATGGCTACACCTTC.

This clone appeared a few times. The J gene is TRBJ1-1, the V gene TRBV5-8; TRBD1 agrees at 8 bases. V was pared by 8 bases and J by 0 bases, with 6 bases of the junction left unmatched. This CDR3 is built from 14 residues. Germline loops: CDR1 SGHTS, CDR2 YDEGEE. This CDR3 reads CASNRGIMNTEAFF. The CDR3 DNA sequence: TGTGCCAGTAACAGGGGGATTATGAACACTGAAGCTTTCTTT.

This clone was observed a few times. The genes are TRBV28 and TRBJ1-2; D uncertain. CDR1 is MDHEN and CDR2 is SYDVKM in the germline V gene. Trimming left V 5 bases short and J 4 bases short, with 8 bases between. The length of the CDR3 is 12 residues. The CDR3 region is CASSNGGYGYTF. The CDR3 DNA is TGTGCCAGCAGTAACGGAGGCTATGGCTACACCTTC.

For the CDR3, the DNA is TGTGCCAGCAGCTCCTTGACAGGTCCCTATGGCTACACCTTC. As protein: CASSSLTGPYGYTF. This chain links TRBV7-9 with TRBJ1-2, with a possible D match to TRBD1 (6 bases). Trimming took 4 bases from V and 4 from J, leaving 13 bases between them. This CDR3 contains 14 residues. Per the germline V gene, CDR1 is SEHNR and CDR2 is FQNEAQ (reference sequence).

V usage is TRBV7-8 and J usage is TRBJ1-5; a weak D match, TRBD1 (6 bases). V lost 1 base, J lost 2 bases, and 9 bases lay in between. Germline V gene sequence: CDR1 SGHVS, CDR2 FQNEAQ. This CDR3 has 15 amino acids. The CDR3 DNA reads TGTGCCAGCAGCTTAGACAGGGTCCGCAATCAGCCCCAGCATTTT. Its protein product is CASSLDRVRNQPQHF. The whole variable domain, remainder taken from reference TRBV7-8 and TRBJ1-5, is GAGVSQSPRYKVAKRGQDVALRCDPISGHVSLFWYQQALGQGPEFLTYFQNEAQLDKSGLPSDRFFAERPEGSVSTLKIQRTQQEDSAVYLCASSLDRVRNQPQHFGDGTRLSIL.

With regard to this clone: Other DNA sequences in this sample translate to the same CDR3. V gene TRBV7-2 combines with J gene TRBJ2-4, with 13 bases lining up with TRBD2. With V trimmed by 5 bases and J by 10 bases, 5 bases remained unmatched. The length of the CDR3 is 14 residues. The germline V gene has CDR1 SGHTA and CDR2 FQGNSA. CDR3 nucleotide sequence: TGTGCCAGCAGCAAGGGACTAGCGGGGCCTATTCAGTACTTC. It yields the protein CASSKGLAGPIQYF.

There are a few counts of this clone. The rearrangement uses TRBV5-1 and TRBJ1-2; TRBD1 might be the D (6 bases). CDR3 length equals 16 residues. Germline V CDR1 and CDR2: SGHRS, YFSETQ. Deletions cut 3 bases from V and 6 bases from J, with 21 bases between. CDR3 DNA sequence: TGCGCCAGCAGCTCGGAAATTGTCAGGGGATTTGATGGCTACACCTTC. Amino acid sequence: CASSSEIVRGFDGYTF.

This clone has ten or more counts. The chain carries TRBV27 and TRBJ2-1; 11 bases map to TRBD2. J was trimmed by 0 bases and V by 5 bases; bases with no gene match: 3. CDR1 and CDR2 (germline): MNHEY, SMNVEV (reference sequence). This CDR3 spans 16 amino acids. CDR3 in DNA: TGTGCCAGCAGTCCTAGCGGGGGGAGCTCCTACAATGAGCAGTTCTTC. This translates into CASSPSGGSSYNEQFF.

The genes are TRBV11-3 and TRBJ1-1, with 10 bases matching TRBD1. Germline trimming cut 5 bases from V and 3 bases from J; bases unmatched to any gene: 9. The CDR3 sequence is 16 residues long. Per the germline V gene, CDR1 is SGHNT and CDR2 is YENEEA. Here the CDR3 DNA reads TGTGCCAGCAGCCCCGGACAGGGGGAGGCGGACACTGAAGCTTTCTTT. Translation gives CASSPGQGEADTEAFF.

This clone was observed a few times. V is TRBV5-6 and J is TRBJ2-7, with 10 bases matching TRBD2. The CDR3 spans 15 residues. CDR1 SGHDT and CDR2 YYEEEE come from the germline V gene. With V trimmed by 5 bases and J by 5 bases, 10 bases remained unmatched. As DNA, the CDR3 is TGTGCCAGCAGTCCAGATAGCGGGGGGAGCCACGAGCAGTACTTC. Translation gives CASSPDSGGSHEQYF.

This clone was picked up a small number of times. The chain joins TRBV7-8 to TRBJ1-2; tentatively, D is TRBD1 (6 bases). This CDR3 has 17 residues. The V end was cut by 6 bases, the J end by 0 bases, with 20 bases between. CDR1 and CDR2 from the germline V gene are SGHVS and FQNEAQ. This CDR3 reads CASRPSQGFESNYGYTF. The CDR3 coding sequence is TGTGCCAGCAGACCTTCACAGGGATTTGAGTCTAACTATGGCTACACCTTC. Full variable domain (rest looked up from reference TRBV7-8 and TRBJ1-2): GAGVSQSPRYKVAKRGQDVALRCDPISGHVSLFWYQQALGQGPEFLTYFQNEAQLDKSGLPSDRFFAERPEGSVSTLKIQRTQQEDSAVYLCASRPSQGFESNYGYTFGSGTRLTVV.

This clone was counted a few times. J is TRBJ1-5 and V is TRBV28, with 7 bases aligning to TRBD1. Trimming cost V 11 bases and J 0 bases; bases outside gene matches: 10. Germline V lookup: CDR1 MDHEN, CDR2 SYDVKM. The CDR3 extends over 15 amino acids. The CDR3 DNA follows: TGTGCCGGTCAGAGGGGGCTCGATAGCAATCAGCCCCAGCATTTT. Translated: CAGQRGLDSNQPQHF.

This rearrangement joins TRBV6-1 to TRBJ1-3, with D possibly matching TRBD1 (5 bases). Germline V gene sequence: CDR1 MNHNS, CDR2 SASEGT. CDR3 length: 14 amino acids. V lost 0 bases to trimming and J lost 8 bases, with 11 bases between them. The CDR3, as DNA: TGTGCCAGCAGTGAAGCGTTGAGCAGGGACACCATATATTTT. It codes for CASSEALSRDTIYF.

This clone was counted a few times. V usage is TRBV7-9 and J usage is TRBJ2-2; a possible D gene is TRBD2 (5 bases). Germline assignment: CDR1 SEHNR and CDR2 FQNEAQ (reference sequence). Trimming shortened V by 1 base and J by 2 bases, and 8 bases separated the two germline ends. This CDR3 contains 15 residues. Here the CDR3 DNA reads TGTGCCAGCAGCTTAGGTAGCGCCAACACCGGGGAGCTGTTTTTT. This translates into CASSLGSANTGELFF.

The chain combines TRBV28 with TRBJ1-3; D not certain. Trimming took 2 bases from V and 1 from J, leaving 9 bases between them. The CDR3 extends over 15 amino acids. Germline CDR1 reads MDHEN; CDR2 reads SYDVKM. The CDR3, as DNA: TGTGCCAGCAGTTTACCCGCAGGATCTGGAAACACCATATATTTT. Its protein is CASSLPAGSGNTIYF.

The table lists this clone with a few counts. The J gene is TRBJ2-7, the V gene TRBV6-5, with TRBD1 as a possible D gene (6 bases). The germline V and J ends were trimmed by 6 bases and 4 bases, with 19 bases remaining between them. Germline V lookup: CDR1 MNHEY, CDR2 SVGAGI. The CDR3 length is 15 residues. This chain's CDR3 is CASSDRDTGIYEQYF. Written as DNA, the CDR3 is TGTGCCAGCAGCGACCGGGACACGGGGATTTACGAGCAGTACTTC.

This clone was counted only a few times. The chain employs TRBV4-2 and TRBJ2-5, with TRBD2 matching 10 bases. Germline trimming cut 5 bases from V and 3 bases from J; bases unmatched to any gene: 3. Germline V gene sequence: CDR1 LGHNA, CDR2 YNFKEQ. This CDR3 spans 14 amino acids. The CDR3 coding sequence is TGTGCCAGCAGCGACGGACTAGCGGAAGAGACCCAGTACTTC. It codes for CASSDGLAEETQYF.

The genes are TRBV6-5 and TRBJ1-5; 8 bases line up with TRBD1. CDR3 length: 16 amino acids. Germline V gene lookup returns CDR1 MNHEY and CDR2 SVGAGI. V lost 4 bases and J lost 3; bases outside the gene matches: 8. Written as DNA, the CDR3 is TGTGCCAGCAGTTCCCTCACAGGGGGTGTCAATCAGCCCCAGCATTTT. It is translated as CASSSLTGGVNQPQHF.

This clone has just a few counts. In DNA form, the CDR3 reads TGTGCCATCTTTAAAGGAGGGATTGGCTACACCTTC. It translates to CAIFKGGIGYTF. The V gene is TRBV10-3, the J gene TRBJ1-2, with D uncertain. Deletions cut 8 bases from V and 7 bases from J, with 14 bases between. The germline CDR1 and CDR2 sequences are ENHRY and SYGVKD. The CDR3 extends over 12 amino acids.

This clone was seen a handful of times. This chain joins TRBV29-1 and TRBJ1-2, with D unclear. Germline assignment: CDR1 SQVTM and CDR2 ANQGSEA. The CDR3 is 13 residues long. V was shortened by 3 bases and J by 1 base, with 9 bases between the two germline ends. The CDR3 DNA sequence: TGCAGCGTTGAGATTACAGATAACTATGGCTACACCTTC. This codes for CSVEITDNYGYTF.

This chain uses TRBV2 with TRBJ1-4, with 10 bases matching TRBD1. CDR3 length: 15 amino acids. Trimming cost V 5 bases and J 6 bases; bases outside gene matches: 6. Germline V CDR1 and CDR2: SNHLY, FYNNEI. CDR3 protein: CASSIDRGRDEKLFF. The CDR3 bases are TGTGCCAGCAGTATAGACAGGGGGCGAGATGAAAAACTGTTTTTT.